A selection of T cell receptor beta chains follows, all from one sample in a study of T cell responses to AZD1222 COVID-19 vaccine. Assay: immunoSEQ multiplex PCR; the TCRdb copy retains only in-frame clones and omits some. Among roughly 84,000 clones listed, over 75% were seen once. The sequencing used peripheral blood, collected 28 days after the second AZD1222 dose. The receptor set was obtained from an adult who received the AZD1222 COVID-19 vaccine. CDR3s include the opening cysteine and the closing phenylalanine or tryptophan. A D gene is named only where the DNA matches it firmly. Size values are once, few and many counts, or a class for expanded clones, and some rows have none.

V	J	size	D	DNA	CDR3
TRBV23-1	TRBJ1-5	.	.	TGCGCCAGCACGGGAACCCCCCTTAGAGATGGCAATCAGCCCCAGCATTTT	CASTGTPLRDGNQPQHF
TRBV19	TRBJ1-1	.	.	TGTGCCAGTACCCTAATGGCCTTTGGTGATTCGGCCACTGAAGCTTTCTTT	CASTLMAFGDSATEAFF
TRBV7-2	TRBJ2-6	.	.	TGTGCCAGCAGCGCAAGGACCTCTGGGGCCAACGTCCTGACTTTC	CASSARTSGANVLTF
TRBV7-9	TRBJ1-1	.	.	TGTGCCAGCTTGGACCGGGACACCAACACTGAAGCTTTCTTT	CASLDRDTNTEAFF
TRBV18	TRBJ1-5	few	.	TGTGCCAGCTCACCAGCGGCCGACAAATTCAATCAGCCCCAGCATTTT	CASSPAADKFNQPQHF
TRBV28	TRBJ2-7	.	TRBD1	TGTGCCAGCAGTTTTTCATCAGGGGGCAGGAACGAGCAGTACTTC	CASSFSSGGRNEQYF
TRBV6-4	TRBJ2-3	.	TRBD2	TGTGCCAGCAGTGAACTAGCGGGAGCAGGCGATACGCAGTATTTT	CASSELAGAGDTQYF
TRBV3-1/TRBV3-2	TRBJ1-5	few	.	TGTGCCAGCAGCCCTGATACAGGGACTAATCAGCCCCAGCATTTT	CASSPDTGTNQPQHF
TRBV19	TRBJ1-2	.	TRBD1	TGTGCCAGTAGTTATGGACAGGTGGAGAACTATGGCTACACCTTC	CASSYGQVENYGYTF
TRBV7-2	TRBJ2-3	.	.	TGTGCCAGCAGCTTAGGGGTAGCGGCTGCTACGCAGTATTTT	CASSLGVAAATQYF
TRBV5-5	TRBJ1-2	.	.	TGTGCCAGCAGCCTACTAGCCGATTATGGCTACACCTTC	CASSLLADYGYTF
TRBV28	TRBJ1-5	once	TRBD1	TGTGCCAGCAGTTTATTGCAGGGGGCGTTGCCCCAGCATTTT	CASSLLQGALPQHF
TRBV9	TRBJ2-1	.	.	TGTGCCAGCAGCGAGAGAGATCGGGAACACAATGAGCAGTTCTTC	CASSERDREHNEQFF
TRBV27	TRBJ1-5	.	.	TGTGCCAGCAGTTTGGGGCAGGGCGGGCGGCCCCAGCATTTT	CASSLGQGGRPQHF
TRBV28	TRBJ1-2	.	TRBD1	TGTGCCAGCAGGTCACAGGGGCCTGGGGGCTACACCTTC	CASRSQGPGGYTF
TRBV9	TRBJ2-1	few	.	TGTGCCAGCAGCGTAGTAGGGTTAGGCTTAGTGGATGAGCAGTTCTTC	CASSVVGLGLVDEQFF
TRBV7-2	TRBJ2-7	.	.	TGTGCCAGCGGCCAAGGGGCACTCTACGAGCAGTACTTC	CASGQGALYEQYF
TRBV28	TRBJ2-3	.	TRBD2	TGTGCCAGCAGTCTCTTCTCGGTGGGGGGCGGGAGGGCCCCAGATACGCAGTATTTT	CASSLFSVGGGRAPDTQYF
TRBV5-6	TRBJ1-2	.	TRBD1	TGTGCCAGCAGCAGTAGGACAGGCGGTTCTAACTATGGCTACACCTTC	CASSSRTGGSNYGYTF
TRBV6-5	TRBJ2-3	.	.	TGTGCCAGCAGTTACTCATCCCGAGGAGATACGCAGTATTTT	CASSYSSRGDTQYF
TRBV28	TRBJ1-1	.	.	TGTGCCAGCAGTCCTGGTAGGGGAGGCAATGAAGCTTTCTTT	CASSPGRGGNEAFF
TRBV7-6	TRBJ2-6	.	.	TGTGCCAGCAGCTTTACAGGCTCTGGGGCCAACGTCCTGACTTTC	CASSFTGSGANVLTF
TRBV9	TRBJ2-1	.	.	TGTGCCAGCAGCCCCGGACAGTGGAACAATGAGCAGTTCTTC	CASSPGQWNNEQFF
TRBV7-3	TRBJ1-1	.	.	TGTGCCAGCAGCTTGGGCAGGGGAACGACTGAAGCTTTCTTT	CASSLGRGTTEAFF
TRBV28	TRBJ1-1	.	.	TGTGCCAGCAGCCGCGGCGGAAAAGCTCCCGAAGCTTTCTTT	CASSRGGKAPEAFF
TRBV9	TRBJ1-1	once	.	TGTGCCAGCAGCGTAGGGGACGGACTGAACACTGAAGCTTTCTTT	CASSVGDGLNTEAFF
TRBV29-1	TRBJ2-5	.	.	TGCAGCGTCCCATACGGGGCGGGGGAGACCCAGTACTTC	CSVPYGAGETQYF
TRBV3-1/TRBV3-2	TRBJ1-3	once	.	TGTGCCAGCAGCCAAGGGGAATTAAACACCATATATTTT	CASSQGELNTIYF
TRBV10-3	TRBJ2-2	.	.	TGTGCCATCAGTGCTAACGTGGAGCTGTTTTTT	CAISANVELFF
TRBV19	TRBJ2-2	once	TRBD2	TGTGCCAGTAATAGCGGGAGCGGGACCGGGGAGCTGTTTTTT	CASNSGSGTGELFF
TRBV5-8	TRBJ1-2	.	TRBD1	TGTGCCAGCAGCTTGTTGCAGGGGGCCGTCAAATATGGCTACACCTTC	CASSLLQGAVKYGYTF
TRBV19	TRBJ1-5	once	.	TGTGCCAGTAGTCTGCGACGGTCCCCCCCTTTGCATTTT	CASSLRRSPPLHF
TRBV7-9	TRBJ2-5	few	.	TGTGCCAGCAGCGTTAGGACGAGGAGAGAGACCCAGTACTTC	CASSVRTRRETQYF
TRBV15	TRBJ2-7	few	TRBD1	TGTGCCACCAGCGTCGACAGGGTCTCCTACGAGCAGTACTTC	CATSVDRVSYEQYF
TRBV19	TRBJ2-1	.	.	TGTGCCAGTAGGACGAGCGGTAACAATGAGCAGTTCTTC	CASRTSGNNEQFF
TRBV6-5	TRBJ2-7	.	TRBD1	TGTGCCAGCAAGGGGGCAGTTAGCGCAGGGCAGTACTTC	CASKGAVSAGQYF
TRBV5-4	TRBJ1-2	.	.	TGTGCCAGCAGCTCAGGTTTCAATAACTATGGCTACACCTTC	CASSSGFNNYGYTF
TRBV21-1	TRBJ1-2	.	.	TGTGCCAGCAGCAAAGACCCCACCCCGGGAGGCTACACCTTC	CASSKDPTPGGYTF
TRBV18	TRBJ1-1	.	.	TGTGCCAGCTCAGGAAAGGGTTACGACACTGAAGCTTTCTTT	CASSGKGYDTEAFF
TRBV4-3	TRBJ2-3	.	TRBD2	TGCGCCAGCAGCCCCGGGACTAGCGGGAGCTGGGGCACAGATACGCAGTATTTT	CASSPGTSGSWGTDTQYF
TRBV18	TRBJ2-3	once	TRBD2	TGTGCCAGCTCCCCTCTAGCGGGAGGAATAGATACGCAGTATTTT	CASSPLAGGIDTQYF
TRBV6-5	TRBJ2-3	.	.	TGTGCCAGCAGCACCTCGGCCTGGACAGATACGCAGTATTTT	CASSTSAWTDTQYF
TRBV6-1	TRBJ1-2	.	TRBD1	TGTGCCAGCAGTGAAAGGGTGGGGACAGGGTCTGGCTACACCTTC	CASSERVGTGSGYTF
TRBV9	TRBJ2-3	.	.	TGTGCCAGCAGCGTATTCGGGCTGGGAAGCGATACGCAGTATTTT	CASSVFGLGSDTQYF
TRBV19	TRBJ1-6	.	.	TGTGCCAGTAGTGTCCACAGGGATTCACCCCTCCACTTT	CASSVHRDSPLHF
TRBV29-1	TRBJ1-5	.	.	TGCAGCGTTGGCCCCGTAGAAAGGGATCAGCCCCAGCATTTT	CSVGPVERDQPQHF
TRBV7-8	TRBJ2-1	once	.	TGTGCCAGCAGCTTACGCCGTATGGATTACAATGAGCAGTTCTTC	CASSLRRMDYNEQFF
TRBV24-1	TRBJ2-1	.	TRBD1	TGTGCCACCAGTGACCCCGGACAGGGCAGCGAGCAGTTCTTC	CATSDPGQGSEQFF
TRBV20-1	TRBJ1-5	once	.	TGCAGTGCGAGTTACGGGACTACCAATCAGCCCCAGCATTTT	CSASYGTTNQPQHF
TRBV29-1	TRBJ1-1	once	TRBD1	TGCAGCGCACCGGGACAGGGGATCACTGAAGCTTTCTTT	CSAPGQGITEAFF
TRBV19	TRBJ1-2	.	.	TGTGCCAGTACCTCTATCCAGGCAGCTAACTATGGCTACACCTTC	CASTSIQAANYGYTF
TRBV2	TRBJ1-1	.	.	TGTGCCAGCAGTCAACAGGGTATGAACACTGAAGCTTTCTTT	CASSQQGMNTEAFF
TRBV7-9	TRBJ1-3	medium-sized	.	TGTGCCAGCAGCTTAGATGGCGAACAGGGACCAGGAGAGGCCATATATTTT	CASSLDGEQGPGEAIYF
TRBV28	TRBJ2-5	few	.	TGTGCCAGCAGTTCCGGGTCGTCCATACAAGAGACCCAGTACTTC	CASSSGSSIQETQYF
TRBV9	TRBJ2-2	.	TRBD2	TGTGCCAGCAGCGTAGTCCCGGGACTAGCGGGAGGCGGGAACACCGGGGAGCTGTTTTTT	CASSVVPGLAGGGNTGELFF